This TCR beta chain was found in a study of cytomegalovirus exposure and HLA in healthy donors. Study background: The same platform was used for the 110 or so validation repertoires as for the roughly 670 first-cohort repertoires, as reported in a later analysis.

This clone has a single count. Assay: immunoSEQ multiplex PCR; the TCRdb copy retains only in-frame clones and omits some. The sample has 200,000 to 300,000 clones, about 90% seen once. V lost 2 bases to trimming and J lost 2 bases; unmatched junction nucleotides: 2. The CDR3 consists of 15 residues. Looked up from germline, CDR1 is SGHTA and CDR2 is FQGTGA. Material for sequencing was PBMCs. The chain carries TRBV7-3 and TRBJ2-1, with 8 bases identical to TRBD1. The source is a young man in good health and CMV-seropositive. The DNA for the CDR3 is TGTGCCAGCAGCTTAGGACAGGGCACCTACAATGAGCAGTTCTTC. Protein sequence: CASSLGQGTYNEQFF.